This T cell receptor beta chain comes out of a study of human T cells and chemical hapten exposure. Study-level background: Across the whole study, which lasted about 5.5 months, patients were given diphenylcyclopropenone on the scalp once a week. Study conclusions and caveats: Each of the donors had alopecia, so their immune responses may not resemble those of healthy people.

The CDR3 runs 16 residues. The ends were cut back, 2 bases at V and 9 bases at J, with 23 bases in the middle. Per the germline V gene, CDR1 is DFQATT and CDR2 is SNEGSKA (reference sequence). This clonotype was observed a few times. Its target is unknown. TCRdb ran MiXCR on the RACE reads and lists one entry per CDR3 protein. This sample has 40,000 to 45,000 distinct CDR3 sequences, with around 8.9% found just once. Described time point: patch test 2, 6 weeks after DPC sensitization. Treatment defined: therapeutic diphenylcyclopropenone sensitization with weekly scalp DPC. The source material was whole blood, sampled in connection with sensitization to the hapten diphenylcyclopropenone (DPC). The V and J genes are TRBV20-1 and TRBJ1-5; D call uncertain. This TCR derives from a woman aged 40 to 50 with alopecia areata. Some clones in this sample may be carry-over from other donors' samples. The CDR3 DNA follows: TGCAGTGCTAGAATACGGGGTACTGTCCCGCTAAGGCCCCAGCATTTT. Translation: CSARIRGTVPLRPQHF.